This TCR beta chain was identified in a study of cytomegalovirus exposure and HLA in healthy donors. The table came from immunoSEQ multiplex PCR; TCRdb's copy has only in-frame clones and leaves some out. The sample comprises about 160,000 clones, approximately 87% of which are singletons, and under 7% rests with the top ten. The germline gives CDR1 SQVTM, CDR2 ANQGSEA. Germline trimming cut 7 bases from V and 2 bases from J; bases unmatched to any gene: 4. The CDR3 is made up of 12 amino acids. This clone was seen more than once but under ten times. This TCR came from a woman in her twenties or thirties in good health and CMV-seronegative. The chain has TRBV29-1 and TRBJ1-1; 7 positions match TRBD1. What was sequenced was PBMCs. CDR3 region: CSATGLNTEAFF. The CDR3, as DNA: TGCAGCGCGACAGGGCTAAACACTGAAGCTTTCTTT.